This T cell receptor (beta chain) was recorded in a study of blood T cell repertoires in COVID-19. Across the whole study: PBMCs, B-cell-depleted T cells, or T cells were the source of the cDNA or gDNA that made up the material.

In the authors' methods: Using reference gene primer amplification, nucleated cell counts were estimated. Data came from immunoSEQ multiplex PCR; TCRdb stores just in-frame clones and leaves some out. Clone size and the V and J calls come from that table; the DNA yielded D and trimming. This table holds more than 200,000 clones, around nine tenths found once. Followed longitudinally, the Seattle patients had been enrolled during active infection. This clone was recorded a few times. This receptor was obtained from a woman aged 55-69 years with COVID-19, enrolled during active disease. The sequencing input was peripheral blood.

The CDR3 DNA reads TGTGCCAGCAGCCGGGGGACAGGGGTTAGGAATTCACCCCTCCACTTT. Translation: CASSRGTGVRNSPLHF. The V and J genes are TRBV3-1 (or the pseudogene TRBV3-2) and TRBJ1-6; 10 bases fit TRBD1. V lost 4 bases to trimming and J lost 7 bases; unmatched junction nucleotides: 7. The CDR3 has 16 amino acids. Germline V gene data show CDR1 as LGHDT and CDR2 as YNNKEL (reference sequence).